This T cell receptor (beta chain) stems from a study of CD8 T cells in Susac syndrome. Turning to the study itself: Among sequenced Susac syndrome patients, 5 or 6 had active disease and eight were in remission.

It was with random hexamers that roughly 0.45 to 1 ug RNA was reverse transcribed. Across 54 Vbeta and 13 Jbeta, TCR beta CDR3 was amplified with immunoSEQ multiplex PCR. TCRdb reprocessed the immunoSEQ multiplex PCR reads via MiXCR and lists one record per CDR3 protein. The sample holds approximately 120,000 distinct CDR3 sequences, around 94% seen once. Study observations and caveats: Among people with Susac, CD8+ clonal expansion was greatest in TEMRA cells and active patients.

TCR beta was sequenced from blood CD8+ and CD4+ T cells. Of note for this clonotype: The antigen is undetermined.

Source material: CD8+ T cells from PBMCs. This clonotype originated in a human donor with Susac syndrome.

CDR3 sequence (DNA): TGCGCCAGCAGCTTCCCAGAATTCGGGGGGAGCTCCTACAATGAGCAGTTCTTC. Translating gives CASSFPEFGGSSYNEQFF. The rearrangement links TRBV5-1 to TRBJ2-1; TRBD2 agrees at 7 bases. The CDR3 spans 18 residues. Per the germline V gene, CDR1 is SGHRS and CDR2 is YFSETQ. V lost 2 bases, J lost 0 bases, and 11 bases stayed unmatched.